These 10 T cell receptor beta chains share one sample of origin, sequenced in a study of early T cells in non-severe SARS-CoV-2 infection. One entry per CDR3 protein results from TCRdb running MiXCR on the 5' RACE reads. The sample consists of more than 60,000 distinct CDR3 sequences, 9.5% of them appearing once. Sample: whole blood. The source of these receptors is an adult who was a healthcare worker with PCR-confirmed SARS-CoV-2 infection or an uninfected control (not recorded which).

The chain employs TRBV6-6 and TRBJ2-5; TRBD2 matches at 13 bases. The V gene's germline CDR1 is MNHNY and CDR2 SVGAGI (reference sequence). CDR3 length: 15 residues. Trimming removed 5 bases from V and 3 bases from J; junction bases left unmatched: 3. The CDR3: CASSPGLAGEETQYF. The CDR3 DNA reads as TGTGCCAGCAGTCCCGGACTAGCGGGAGAAGAGACCCAGTACTTC.

A few counts support this clonotype. The V gene is TRBV18, the J gene TRBJ2-1; the match to TRBD2 covers 7 bases. CDR1 is KGHSH, CDR2 LQKENI, per germline. V lost 4 bases and J lost 6; bases outside the gene matches: 6. The CDR3 is 14 residues long. CDR3 residues: CASSLAGVGNEQFF. CDR3 bases: TGTGCCAGCTCACTTGCGGGAGTGGGCAATGAGCAGTTCTTC.

This clonotype appeared a few times. The rearrangement uses TRBV11-3 and TRBJ2-3; a weak D match, TRBD2 (6 bases). Germline V gene data show CDR1 as SGHNT and CDR2 as YENEEA. V dropped 5 bases and J dropped 0 bases, with 12 bases sitting between them. The CDR3 loop spans 15 amino acids. The CDR3 spells CASSAGGLSTDTQYF. CDR3 nucleotide sequence: TGTGCCAGCAGCGCCGGGGGACTTAGCACAGATACGCAGTATTTT.

The genes are TRBV7-9 and TRBJ1-1; tentatively, D is TRBD1 (6 bases). Trimming left V 5 bases short and J 2 bases short, with 15 bases between. Germline V lookup: CDR1 SEHNR, CDR2 FQNEAQ (reference sequence). The CDR3 spans 15 residues. CDR3 in amino acids: CASSILRDKNTEAFF. The CDR3 DNA is TGTGCCAGCAGCATTCTCCGGGACAAAAACACTGAAGCTTTCTTT.

This clonotype was seen repeatedly, ten times or more. V usage is TRBV12-3 or TRBV12-4 and J usage is TRBJ2-7, with 7 bases fitting TRBD2. V shed 7 bases, J shed 3 bases, and the junction held 6 bases outside the gene matches. The CDR3 sequence is 13 residues long. The CDR3 DNA reads TGTGCCAGCAAGTCCGCGGGGGTCTACGAGCAGTACTTC. Protein: CASKSAGVYEQYF.

This chain joins TRBV6-1 and TRBJ1-6; maybe TRBD1 (6 bases). The germline V gene encodes CDR1 MNHNS and CDR2 SASEGT. Trimming removed 7 bases from V and 5 bases from J, with 12 bases in between. The CDR3 runs to 14 residues. The CDR3 coding sequence is TGTGCCAGCATTCTTGACAGGAATAATTCACCCCTCCACTTT. It is translated as CASILDRNNSPLHF.

This clonotype was seen repeatedly, ten times or more. The rearrangement uses TRBV20-1 and TRBJ2-1, with 9 bases identical to TRBD2. The CDR3 length is 19 residues. Looked up from germline, CDR1 is DFQATT and CDR2 is SNEGSKA (reference sequence). V lost 0 bases and J lost 0; bases outside the gene matches: 12. CDR3 sequence: CSARDSWTSAKSSYNEQFF. In DNA, the CDR3 is TGCAGTGCTAGAGACAGCTGGACTAGCGCGAAAAGCTCCTACAATGAGCAGTTCTTC.

The sample holds many counts of this clonotype. The rearrangement joins TRBV18 to TRBJ1-5, with TRBD1 matching over 10 bases. V dropped 4 bases and J dropped 7; count of bases not matched to a gene: 7. Germline loops: CDR1 KGHSH, CDR2 LQKENI. The CDR3 runs 15 residues. This chain's CDR3 is CASSLGTGDRQPQHF. CDR3 nucleotide sequence: TGTGCCAGCTCACTTGGGACAGGGGACAGGCAGCCCCAGCATTTT. The variable domain in full, completed from reference TRBV18 and TRBJ1-5, reads NAGVMQNPRHLVRRRGQEARLRCSPMKGHSHVYWYRQLPEEGLKFMVYLQKENIIDESGMPKERFSAEFPKEGPSILRIQQVVRGDSAAYFCASSLGTGDRQPQHFGDGTRLSIL.

This clonotype was detected many times. The chain joins TRBV5-5 to TRBJ2-7; D unclear. Trimming took off 5 bases at V and 3 bases at J, with 27 bases between the two ends. CDR1 and CDR2 (germline): SGHKS, YYEKEE (reference sequence). The CDR3 runs to 18 residues. The CDR3 is CASRPALSWEPPFYEQYF. CDR3 nucleotide sequence: TGTGCCAGCAGACCAGCTTTATCCTGGGAACCCCCCTTCTACGAGCAGTACTTC.

This clonotype was detected a few times. The chain carries TRBV4-1 and TRBJ2-5, with TRBD1 matching over 9 bases. This CDR3 is 16 amino acids long. With V trimmed by 2 bases and J by 4 bases, 8 bases remained unmatched. CDR1 is MGHRA, CDR2 YSYEKL, per germline. CDR3 coding DNA: TGCGCCAGCAGCCAAACCTCCGGGACAGGGAGAGAGACCCAGTACTTC. Its translation: CASSQTSGTGRETQYF.